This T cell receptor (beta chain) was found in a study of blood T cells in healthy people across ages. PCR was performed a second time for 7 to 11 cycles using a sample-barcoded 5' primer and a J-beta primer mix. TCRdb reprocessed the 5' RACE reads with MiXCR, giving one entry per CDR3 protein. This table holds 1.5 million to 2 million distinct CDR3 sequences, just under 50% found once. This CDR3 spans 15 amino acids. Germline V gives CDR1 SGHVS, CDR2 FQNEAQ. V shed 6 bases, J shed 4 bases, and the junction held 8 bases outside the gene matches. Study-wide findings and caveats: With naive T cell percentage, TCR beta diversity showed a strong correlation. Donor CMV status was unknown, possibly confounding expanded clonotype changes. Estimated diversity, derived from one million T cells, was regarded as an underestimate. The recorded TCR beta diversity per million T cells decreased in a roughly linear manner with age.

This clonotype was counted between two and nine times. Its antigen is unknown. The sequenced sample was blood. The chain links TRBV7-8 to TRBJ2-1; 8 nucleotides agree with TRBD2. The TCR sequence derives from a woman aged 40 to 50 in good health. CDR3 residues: CASRFGTRNYNEQFF. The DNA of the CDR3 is TGTGCCAGCAGATTTGGGACTAGAAATTACAATGAGCAGTTCTTC.